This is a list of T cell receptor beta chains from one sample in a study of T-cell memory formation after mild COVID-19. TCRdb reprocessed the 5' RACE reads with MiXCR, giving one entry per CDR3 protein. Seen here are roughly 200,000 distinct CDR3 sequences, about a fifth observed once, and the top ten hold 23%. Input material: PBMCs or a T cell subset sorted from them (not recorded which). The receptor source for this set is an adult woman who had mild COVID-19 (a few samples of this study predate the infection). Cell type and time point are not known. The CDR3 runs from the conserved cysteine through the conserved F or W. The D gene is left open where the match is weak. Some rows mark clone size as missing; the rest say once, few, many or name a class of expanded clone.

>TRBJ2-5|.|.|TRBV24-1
TGTGCCACCAGTGATTTGACGGGGGAAGGGCTTGAGACCCAGTACTTC
CATSDLTGEGLETQYF
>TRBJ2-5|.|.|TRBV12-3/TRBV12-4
TGTGCCAGCAGATTAGGGACGCAGCAAGAGACCCAGTACTTC
CASRLGTQQETQYF
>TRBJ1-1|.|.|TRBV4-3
TGCGCCAGCAGCCAAGACACGGCGAACACTGAAGCTTTCTTT
CASSQDTANTEAFF
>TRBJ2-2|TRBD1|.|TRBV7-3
TGTGCCAGCAGCCCGGGACAGGGTTTAACCGGGGAGCTGTTTTTT
CASSPGQGLTGELFF
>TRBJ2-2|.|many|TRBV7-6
TGTGCCAGCAGCTTACTTGAATACACCGGGGAGCTGTTTTTT
CASSLLEYTGELFF
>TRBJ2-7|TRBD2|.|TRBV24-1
TGTGCCACCAGTACTAGCGGGAGTTACGAGCAGTACTTC
CATSTSGSYEQYF
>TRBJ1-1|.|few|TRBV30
TGTGCCTGGGACAGGACAGCGAACACTGAAGCTTTCTTT
CAWDRTANTEAFF
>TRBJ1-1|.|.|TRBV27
TGTGCCAGCAGTTTATCGACGCAGTCTGAAGCTTTCTTT
CASSLSTQSEAFF
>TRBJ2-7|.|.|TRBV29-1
TGCAGCGTTCTAGGACGGAGCTCCTACGAGCAGTACTTC
CSVLGRSSYEQYF
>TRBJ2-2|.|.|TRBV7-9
TGTGCCAGCAGCTCCAGCACCGCCGGGGAGCTGTTTTTT
CASSSSTAGELFF
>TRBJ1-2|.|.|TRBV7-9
TGTGCCAGCAGACAGGGCGAAATCACTAACTATGGCTACACCTTC
CASRQGEITNYGYTF
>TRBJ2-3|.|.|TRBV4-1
TGCGCCAGCAGCGAGCCCACAGATACGCAGTATTTT
CASSEPTDTQYF
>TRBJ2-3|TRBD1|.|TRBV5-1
TGCGCCAGCATGCCAGGGGGTTCGGATACGCAGTATTTT
CASMPGGSDTQYF
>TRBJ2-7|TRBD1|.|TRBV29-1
TGCAGCGTTGGTTCCGGGACAGCGATCTCCTACGAGCAGTACTTC
CSVGSGTAISYEQYF
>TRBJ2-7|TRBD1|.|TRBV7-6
TGTGCCAGCAGCGTGTTGACAGGGGGTCCGGACGAGCAGTACTTC
CASSVLTGGPDEQYF
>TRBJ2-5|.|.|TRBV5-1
TGCGCCAGCAGCTTGGTTTTGTGGGAGACCCAGTACTTC
CASSLVLWETQYF
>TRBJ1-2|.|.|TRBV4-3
TGCGCCAGCAGCCAACTCCGAGAGGGGGGCGCAGATGGCTACACCTTC
CASSQLREGGADGYTF
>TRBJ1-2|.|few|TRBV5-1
TGCGCCAGCAGCTTGAGGGGTAGCGATGGCTACACCTTC
CASSLRGSDGYTF
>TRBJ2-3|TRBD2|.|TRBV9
TGTGCCAGCAGCCCAACTAGCGGATACACAGATACGCAGTATTTT
CASSPTSGYTDTQYF
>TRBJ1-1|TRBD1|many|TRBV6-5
TGTGCCAGCAGTTACGACAGGGGAATGACTGAAGCTTTCTTT
CASSYDRGMTEAFF
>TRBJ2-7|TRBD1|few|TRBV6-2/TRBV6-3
TGTGCCAGCAGTTACCGTGGACAGGGGAACTCCTACGAGCAGTACTTC
CASSYRGQGNSYEQYF
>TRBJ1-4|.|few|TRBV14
TGTGCCAGCAGCCTCATCGGTCCCGAAAAACTGTTTTTT
CASSLIGPEKLFF
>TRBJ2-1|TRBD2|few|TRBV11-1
TGTGCCAGCAGCGTCCGGCGGGAGGGATGGATTAGCAATGAGCAGTTCTTC
CASSVRREGWISNEQFF
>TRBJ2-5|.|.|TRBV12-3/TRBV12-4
TGTGCCAGCAGGGCTTTGGGTATGGAGACCCAGTACTTC
CASRALGMETQYF
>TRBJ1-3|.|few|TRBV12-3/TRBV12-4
TGTGCCAGCATACTATCGTCAGGAAACACCATATATTTT
CASILSSGNTIYF
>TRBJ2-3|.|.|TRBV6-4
TGTGCCAGCAGTGACCAGGGGTGGAACACAGATACGCAGTATTTT
CASSDQGWNTDTQYF
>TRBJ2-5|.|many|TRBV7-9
TGTGCCAGCAGCTATCCCCAAGAGACCCAGTACTTC
CASSYPQETQYF
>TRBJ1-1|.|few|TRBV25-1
TGTGCCAGCAGTGAATCTCGGACACCCTTTATGACTGAAGCTTTCTTT
CASSESRTPFMTEAFF
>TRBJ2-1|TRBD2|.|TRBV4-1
TGCGCCAGCAGCCAGCCGGGACTAGGAGGGAACAATGAGCAGTTCTTC
CASSQPGLGGNNEQFF